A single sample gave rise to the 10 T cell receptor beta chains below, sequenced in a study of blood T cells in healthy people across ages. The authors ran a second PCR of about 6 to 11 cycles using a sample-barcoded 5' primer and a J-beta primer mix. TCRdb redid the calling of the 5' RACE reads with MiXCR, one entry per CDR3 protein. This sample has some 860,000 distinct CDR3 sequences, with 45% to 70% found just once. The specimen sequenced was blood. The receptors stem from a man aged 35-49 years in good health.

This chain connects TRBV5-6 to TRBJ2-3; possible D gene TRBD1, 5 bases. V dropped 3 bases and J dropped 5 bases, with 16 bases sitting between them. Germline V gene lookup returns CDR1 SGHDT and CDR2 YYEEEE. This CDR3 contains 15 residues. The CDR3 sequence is CASSSGAGRGDTQYF. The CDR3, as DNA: TGTGCCAGCAGCTCCGGCGCAGGGCGTGGAGATACGCAGTATTTT. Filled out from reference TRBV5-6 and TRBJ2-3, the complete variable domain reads DAGVTQSPTHLIKTRGQQVTLRCSPKSGHDTVSWYQQALGQGPQFIFQYYEEEERQRGNFPDRFSGHQFPNYSSELNVNALLLGDSALYLCASSSGAGRGDTQYFGPGTRLTVL.

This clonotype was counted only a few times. In DNA form, the CDR3 reads TGTGCCAGCAGCCTCCAACAGGTTGGGGAGCAGTACTTC. It yields the protein CASSLQQVGEQYF. The chain combines TRBV7-2 with TRBJ2-7, with a weak D call TRBD1 (5 bases). V dropped 5 bases and J dropped 7 bases, with 15 bases sitting between them. The CDR3 is 13 amino acids. The germline V gene encodes CDR1 SGHTA and CDR2 FQGNSA.

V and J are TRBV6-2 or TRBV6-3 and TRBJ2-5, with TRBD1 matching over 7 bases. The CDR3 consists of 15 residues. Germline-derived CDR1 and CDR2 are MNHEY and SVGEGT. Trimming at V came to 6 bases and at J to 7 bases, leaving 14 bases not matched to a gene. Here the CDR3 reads CASSADRERQRTQYF. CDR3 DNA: TGTGCCAGCAGCGCAGACAGGGAAAGACAACGGACCCAGTACTTC.

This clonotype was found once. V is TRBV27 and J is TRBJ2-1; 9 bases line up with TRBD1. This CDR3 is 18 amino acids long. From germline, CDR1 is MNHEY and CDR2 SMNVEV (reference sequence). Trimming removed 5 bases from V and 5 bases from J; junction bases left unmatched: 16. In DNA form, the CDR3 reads TGTGCCAGCAGTCCCCCTGCCATGGGGACAGGGTTAAACAATGAGCAGTTCTTC. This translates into CASSPPAMGTGLNNEQFF.

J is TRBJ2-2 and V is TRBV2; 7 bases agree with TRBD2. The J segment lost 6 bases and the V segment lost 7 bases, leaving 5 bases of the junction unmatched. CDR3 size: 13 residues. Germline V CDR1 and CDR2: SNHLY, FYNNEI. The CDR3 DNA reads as TGTGCCAGCAAGTCGGGGGGAGCCGGGGAGCTGTTTTTT. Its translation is CASKSGGAGELFF.

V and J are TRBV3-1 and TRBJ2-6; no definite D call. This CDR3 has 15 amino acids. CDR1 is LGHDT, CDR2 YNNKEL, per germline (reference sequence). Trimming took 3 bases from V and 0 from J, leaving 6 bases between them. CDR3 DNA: TGTGCCAGCAGCCATCAAAACTCTGGGGCCAACGTCCTGACTTTC. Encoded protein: CASSHQNSGANVLTF.

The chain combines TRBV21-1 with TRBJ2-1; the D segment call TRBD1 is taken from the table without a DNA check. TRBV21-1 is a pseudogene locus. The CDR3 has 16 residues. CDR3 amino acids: CASSPKRGDPSNEQFF. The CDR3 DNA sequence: TGTGCCAGCAGTCCCAAGCGCGGGGACCCCTCCAATGAGCAGTTCTTC.

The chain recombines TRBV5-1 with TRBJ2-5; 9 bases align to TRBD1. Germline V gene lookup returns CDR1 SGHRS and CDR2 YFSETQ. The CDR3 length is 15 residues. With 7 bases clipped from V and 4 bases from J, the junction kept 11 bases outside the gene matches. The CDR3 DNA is TGCGCCAGCCAAACTTGGGACAGGGTGGGAGAGACCCAGTACTTC. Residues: CASQTWDRVGETQYF.

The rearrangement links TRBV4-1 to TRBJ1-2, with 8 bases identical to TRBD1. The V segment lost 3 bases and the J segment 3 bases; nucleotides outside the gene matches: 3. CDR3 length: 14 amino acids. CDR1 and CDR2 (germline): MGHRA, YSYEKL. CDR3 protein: CASSHTGQDYGYTF. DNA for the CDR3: TGCGCCAGCAGCCATACGGGACAGGACTATGGCTACACCTTC.

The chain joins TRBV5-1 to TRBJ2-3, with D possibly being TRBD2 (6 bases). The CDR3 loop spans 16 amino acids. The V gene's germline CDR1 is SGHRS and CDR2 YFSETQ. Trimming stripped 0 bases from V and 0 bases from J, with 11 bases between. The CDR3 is CASSLVVAGSTDTQYF. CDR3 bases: TGCGCCAGCAGCTTGGTGGTTGCGGGGAGCACAGATACGCAGTATTTT.